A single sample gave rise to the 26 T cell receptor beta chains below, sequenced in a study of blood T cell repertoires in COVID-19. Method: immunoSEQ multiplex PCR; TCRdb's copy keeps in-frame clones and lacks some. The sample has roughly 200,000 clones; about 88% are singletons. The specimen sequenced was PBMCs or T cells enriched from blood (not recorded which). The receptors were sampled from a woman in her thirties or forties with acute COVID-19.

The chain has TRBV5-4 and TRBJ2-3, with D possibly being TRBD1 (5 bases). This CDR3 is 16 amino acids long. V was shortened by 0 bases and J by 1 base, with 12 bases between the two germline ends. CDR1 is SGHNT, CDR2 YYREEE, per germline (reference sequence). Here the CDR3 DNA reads TGTGCCAGCAGCTTGGAAAGGGGCCAAGGCACAGATACGCAGTATTTT. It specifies CASSLERGQGTDTQYF.

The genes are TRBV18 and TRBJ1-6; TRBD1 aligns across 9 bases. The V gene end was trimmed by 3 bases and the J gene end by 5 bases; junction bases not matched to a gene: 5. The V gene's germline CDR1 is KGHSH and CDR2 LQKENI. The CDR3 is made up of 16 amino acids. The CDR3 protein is CASSPTGQGNNSPLHF. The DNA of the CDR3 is TGTGCCAGCTCACCGACGGGACAGGGCAATAATTCACCCCTCCACTTT.

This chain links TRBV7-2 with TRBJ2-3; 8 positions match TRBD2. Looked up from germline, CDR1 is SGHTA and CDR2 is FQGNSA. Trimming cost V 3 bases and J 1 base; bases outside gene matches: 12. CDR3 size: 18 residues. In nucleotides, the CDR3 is TGTGCCAGCAGCTTTAGGCCCATGGGTAGCGGGGGCACAGATACGCAGTATTTT. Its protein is CASSFRPMGSGGTDTQYF.

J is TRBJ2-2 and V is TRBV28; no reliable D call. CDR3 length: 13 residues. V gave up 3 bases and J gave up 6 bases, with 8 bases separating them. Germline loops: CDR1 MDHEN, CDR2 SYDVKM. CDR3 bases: TGTGCCAGCAGTTTTGGCGGCCCCGGGGAGCTGTTTTTT. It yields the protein CASSFGGPGELFF.

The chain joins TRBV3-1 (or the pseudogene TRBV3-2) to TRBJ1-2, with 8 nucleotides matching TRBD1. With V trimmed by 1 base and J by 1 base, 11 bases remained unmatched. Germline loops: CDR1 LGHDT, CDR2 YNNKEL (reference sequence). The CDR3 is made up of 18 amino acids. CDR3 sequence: CASSQGLIGTGLNYGYTF. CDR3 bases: TGTGCCAGCAGCCAAGGGCTTATAGGGACAGGCCTTAACTATGGCTACACCTTC.

CDR3 nucleotides: TGTGCCAGCTCACCAGAAACTAGCGGGAGTTCGGATACGCAGTATTTT. Protein product: CASSPETSGSSDTQYF. The V and J genes are TRBV18 and TRBJ2-3; 11 bases fit TRBD2. The V segment lost 2 bases and the J segment 6 bases; nucleotides outside the gene matches: 7. The CDR3 runs to 16 residues. Germline V CDR1 and CDR2: KGHSH, LQKENI.

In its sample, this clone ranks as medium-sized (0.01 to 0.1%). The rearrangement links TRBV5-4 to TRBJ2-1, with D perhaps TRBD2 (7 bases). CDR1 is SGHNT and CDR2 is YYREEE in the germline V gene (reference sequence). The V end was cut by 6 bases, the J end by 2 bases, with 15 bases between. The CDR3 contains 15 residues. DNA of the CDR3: TGTGCCAGCAACGCGAGGGGGGGAACCTACAATGAGCAGTTCTTC. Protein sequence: CASNARGGTYNEQFF.

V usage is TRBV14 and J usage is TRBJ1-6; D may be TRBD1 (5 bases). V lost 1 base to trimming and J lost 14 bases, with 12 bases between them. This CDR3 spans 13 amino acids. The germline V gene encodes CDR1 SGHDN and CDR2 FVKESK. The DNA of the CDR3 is TGTGCCAGCAGCCAAGTTCGAGGAGGGGCCCTCCACTTT. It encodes CASSQVRGGALHF.

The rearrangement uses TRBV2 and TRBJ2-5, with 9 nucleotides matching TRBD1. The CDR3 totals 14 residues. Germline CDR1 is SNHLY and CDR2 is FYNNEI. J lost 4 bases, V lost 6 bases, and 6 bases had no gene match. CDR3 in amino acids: CASSVTGGRETQYF. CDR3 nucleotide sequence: TGTGCCAGCAGCGTGACAGGGGGGAGAGAGACCCAGTACTTC.

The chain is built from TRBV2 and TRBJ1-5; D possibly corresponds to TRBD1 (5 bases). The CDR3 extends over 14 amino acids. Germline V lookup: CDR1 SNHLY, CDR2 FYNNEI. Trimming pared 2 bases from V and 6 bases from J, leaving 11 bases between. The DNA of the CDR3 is TGTGCCAGCAGTGAAAACAGGCAAGGTCAGCCCCAGCATTTT. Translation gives CASSENRQGQPQHF.

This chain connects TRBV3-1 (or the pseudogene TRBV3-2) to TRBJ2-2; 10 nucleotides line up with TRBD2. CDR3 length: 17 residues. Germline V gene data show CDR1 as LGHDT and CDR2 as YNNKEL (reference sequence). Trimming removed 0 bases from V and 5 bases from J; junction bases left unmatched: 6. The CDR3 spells CASSQEISSGGTGELFF. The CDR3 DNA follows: TGTGCCAGCAGCCAAGAAATATCTAGCGGGGGTACCGGGGAGCTGTTTTTT.

DNA of the CDR3: TGTGCCAGCAGCGTAGTCAGGGACAGGGGCATGAACACTGAAGCTTTCTTT. Translating gives CASSVVRDRGMNTEAFF. This sequence joins TRBV9 and TRBJ1-1; 10 positions match TRBD1. The CDR3 length is 17 residues. Trimming took 0 bases from V and 0 from J; bases not matched to a gene: 5. Germline CDR1 reads SGDLS; CDR2 reads YYNGEE. The full variable domain, its missing parts supplied by reference TRBV9 and TRBJ1-1, is DSGVTQTPKHLITATGQRVTLRCSPRSGDLSVYWYQQSLDQGLQFLIQYYNGEERAKGNILERFSAQQFPDLHSELNLSSLELGDSALYFCASSVVRDRGMNTEAFFGQGTRLTVV.

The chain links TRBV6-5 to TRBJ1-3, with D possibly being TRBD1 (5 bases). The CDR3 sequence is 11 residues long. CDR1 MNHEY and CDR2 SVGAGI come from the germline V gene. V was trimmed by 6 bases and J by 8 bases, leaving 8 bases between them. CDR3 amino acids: CASREGYTIYF. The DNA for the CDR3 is TGTGCCAGCAGGGAGGGGTACACCATATATTTT.

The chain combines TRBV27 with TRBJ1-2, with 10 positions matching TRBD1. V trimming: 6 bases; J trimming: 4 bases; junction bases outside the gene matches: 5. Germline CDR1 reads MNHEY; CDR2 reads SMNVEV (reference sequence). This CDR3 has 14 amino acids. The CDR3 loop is CASSSRTGGYGYTF. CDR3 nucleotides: TGTGCCAGCAGCTCAAGGACAGGGGGCTATGGCTACACCTTC.

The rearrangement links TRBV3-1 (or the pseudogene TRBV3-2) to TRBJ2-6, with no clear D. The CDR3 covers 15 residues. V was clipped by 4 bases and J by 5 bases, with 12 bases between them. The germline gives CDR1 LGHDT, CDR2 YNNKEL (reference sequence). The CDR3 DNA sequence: TGTGCCAGCAGCCCCGATCGCGTTAGGGCCAACGTCCTGACTTTC. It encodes CASSPDRVRANVLTF.

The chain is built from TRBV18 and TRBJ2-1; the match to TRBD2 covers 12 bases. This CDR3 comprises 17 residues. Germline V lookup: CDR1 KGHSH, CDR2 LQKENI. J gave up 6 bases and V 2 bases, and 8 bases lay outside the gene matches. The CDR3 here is CASSPGLAGGPRNEQFF. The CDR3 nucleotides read TGTGCCAGCTCACCAGGGCTAGCGGGAGGGCCACGCAATGAGCAGTTCTTC.

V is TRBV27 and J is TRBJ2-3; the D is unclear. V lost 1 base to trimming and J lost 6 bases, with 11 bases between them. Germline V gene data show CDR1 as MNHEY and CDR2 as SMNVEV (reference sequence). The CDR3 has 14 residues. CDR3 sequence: CASSLYPGTDTQYF. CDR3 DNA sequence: TGTGCCAGCAGTTTATACCCGGGTACGGATACGCAGTATTTT.

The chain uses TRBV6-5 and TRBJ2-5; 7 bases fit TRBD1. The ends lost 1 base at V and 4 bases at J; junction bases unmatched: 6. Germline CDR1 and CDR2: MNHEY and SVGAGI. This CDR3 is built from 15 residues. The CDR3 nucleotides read TGTGCCAGCAGTTACTGGGGACAGCAAGGAGAGACCCAGTACTTC. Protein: CASSYWGQQGETQYF.

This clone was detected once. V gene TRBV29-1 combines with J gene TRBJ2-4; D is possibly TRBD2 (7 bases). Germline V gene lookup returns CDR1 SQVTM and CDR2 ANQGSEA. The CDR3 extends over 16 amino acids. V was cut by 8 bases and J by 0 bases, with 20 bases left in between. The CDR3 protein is CSLWTRGDLAKNIQYF. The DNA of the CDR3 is TGCAGCTTGTGGACTAGGGGGGATCTAGCCAAAAACATTCAGTACTTC.

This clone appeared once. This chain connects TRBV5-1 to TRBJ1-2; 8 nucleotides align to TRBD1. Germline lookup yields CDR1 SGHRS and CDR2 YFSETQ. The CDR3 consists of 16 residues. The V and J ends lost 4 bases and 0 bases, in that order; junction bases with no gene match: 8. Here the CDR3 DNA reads TGCGCCAGCAGCCTACGGACAGGGTCCTCTAACTATGGCTACACCTTC. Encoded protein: CASSLRTGSSNYGYTF.

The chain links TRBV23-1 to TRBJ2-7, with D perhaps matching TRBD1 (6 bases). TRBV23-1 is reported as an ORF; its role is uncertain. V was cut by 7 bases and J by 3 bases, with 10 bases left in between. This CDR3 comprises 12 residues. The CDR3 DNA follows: TGCGCCAGCACCTCGGACAGCTACGAGCAGTACTTC. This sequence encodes CASTSDSYEQYF.

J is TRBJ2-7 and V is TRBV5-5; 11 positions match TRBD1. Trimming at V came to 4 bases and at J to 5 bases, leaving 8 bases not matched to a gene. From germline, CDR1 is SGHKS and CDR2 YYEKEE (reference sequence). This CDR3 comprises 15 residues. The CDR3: CASSPGTGGWNEQYF. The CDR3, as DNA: TGTGCCAGCAGCCCGGGGACAGGGGGGTGGAACGAGCAGTACTTC.

The CDR3 bases are TGTGCCAGCTCACCAACTAGCGGGAGCCCGACACCTCTTCGCTCCTACGAGCAGTACTTC. It encodes CASSPTSGSPTPLRSYEQYF. The V and J genes are TRBV18 and TRBJ2-7; 11 nucleotides line up with TRBD2. CDR1 is KGHSH, CDR2 LQKENI, per germline. CDR3 size: 20 residues. After removal of 2 bases from V and 0 bases from J, the junction contained 15 bases not matched to a gene.

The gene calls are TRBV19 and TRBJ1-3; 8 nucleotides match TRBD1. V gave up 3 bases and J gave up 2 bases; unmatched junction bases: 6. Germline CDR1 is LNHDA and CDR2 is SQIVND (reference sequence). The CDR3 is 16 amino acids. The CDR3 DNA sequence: TGTGCCAGTAGTATTCTTAGGACAGGGACTGGAAACACCATATATTTT. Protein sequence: CASSILRTGTGNTIYF. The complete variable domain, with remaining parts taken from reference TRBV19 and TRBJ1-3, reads DGGITQSPKYLFRKEGQNVTLSCEQNLNHDAMYWYRQDPGQGLRLIYYSQIVNDFQKGDIAEGYSVSREKKESFPLTVTSAQKNPTAFYLCASSILRTGTGNTIYFGEGSWLTVV.

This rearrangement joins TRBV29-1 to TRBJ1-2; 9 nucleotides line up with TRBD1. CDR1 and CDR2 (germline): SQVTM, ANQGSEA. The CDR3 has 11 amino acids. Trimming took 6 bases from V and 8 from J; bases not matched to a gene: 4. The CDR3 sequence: CSVAGQGGYTF. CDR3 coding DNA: TGCAGCGTCGCTGGACAGGGGGGCTACACCTTC. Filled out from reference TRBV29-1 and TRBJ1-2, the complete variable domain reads SAVISQKPSRDICQRGTSLTIQCQVDSQVTMMFWYRQQPGQSLTLIATANQGSEATYESGFVIDKFPISRPNLTFSTLTVSNMSPEDSSIYLCSVAGQGGYTFGSGTRLTVV.

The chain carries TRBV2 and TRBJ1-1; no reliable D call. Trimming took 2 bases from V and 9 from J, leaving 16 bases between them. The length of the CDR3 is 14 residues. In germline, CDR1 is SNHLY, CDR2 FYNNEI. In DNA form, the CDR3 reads TGTGCCAGCAGTGAAAATCAGTCGGGTAGGAAAGCTTTCTTT. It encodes CASSENQSGRKAFF.